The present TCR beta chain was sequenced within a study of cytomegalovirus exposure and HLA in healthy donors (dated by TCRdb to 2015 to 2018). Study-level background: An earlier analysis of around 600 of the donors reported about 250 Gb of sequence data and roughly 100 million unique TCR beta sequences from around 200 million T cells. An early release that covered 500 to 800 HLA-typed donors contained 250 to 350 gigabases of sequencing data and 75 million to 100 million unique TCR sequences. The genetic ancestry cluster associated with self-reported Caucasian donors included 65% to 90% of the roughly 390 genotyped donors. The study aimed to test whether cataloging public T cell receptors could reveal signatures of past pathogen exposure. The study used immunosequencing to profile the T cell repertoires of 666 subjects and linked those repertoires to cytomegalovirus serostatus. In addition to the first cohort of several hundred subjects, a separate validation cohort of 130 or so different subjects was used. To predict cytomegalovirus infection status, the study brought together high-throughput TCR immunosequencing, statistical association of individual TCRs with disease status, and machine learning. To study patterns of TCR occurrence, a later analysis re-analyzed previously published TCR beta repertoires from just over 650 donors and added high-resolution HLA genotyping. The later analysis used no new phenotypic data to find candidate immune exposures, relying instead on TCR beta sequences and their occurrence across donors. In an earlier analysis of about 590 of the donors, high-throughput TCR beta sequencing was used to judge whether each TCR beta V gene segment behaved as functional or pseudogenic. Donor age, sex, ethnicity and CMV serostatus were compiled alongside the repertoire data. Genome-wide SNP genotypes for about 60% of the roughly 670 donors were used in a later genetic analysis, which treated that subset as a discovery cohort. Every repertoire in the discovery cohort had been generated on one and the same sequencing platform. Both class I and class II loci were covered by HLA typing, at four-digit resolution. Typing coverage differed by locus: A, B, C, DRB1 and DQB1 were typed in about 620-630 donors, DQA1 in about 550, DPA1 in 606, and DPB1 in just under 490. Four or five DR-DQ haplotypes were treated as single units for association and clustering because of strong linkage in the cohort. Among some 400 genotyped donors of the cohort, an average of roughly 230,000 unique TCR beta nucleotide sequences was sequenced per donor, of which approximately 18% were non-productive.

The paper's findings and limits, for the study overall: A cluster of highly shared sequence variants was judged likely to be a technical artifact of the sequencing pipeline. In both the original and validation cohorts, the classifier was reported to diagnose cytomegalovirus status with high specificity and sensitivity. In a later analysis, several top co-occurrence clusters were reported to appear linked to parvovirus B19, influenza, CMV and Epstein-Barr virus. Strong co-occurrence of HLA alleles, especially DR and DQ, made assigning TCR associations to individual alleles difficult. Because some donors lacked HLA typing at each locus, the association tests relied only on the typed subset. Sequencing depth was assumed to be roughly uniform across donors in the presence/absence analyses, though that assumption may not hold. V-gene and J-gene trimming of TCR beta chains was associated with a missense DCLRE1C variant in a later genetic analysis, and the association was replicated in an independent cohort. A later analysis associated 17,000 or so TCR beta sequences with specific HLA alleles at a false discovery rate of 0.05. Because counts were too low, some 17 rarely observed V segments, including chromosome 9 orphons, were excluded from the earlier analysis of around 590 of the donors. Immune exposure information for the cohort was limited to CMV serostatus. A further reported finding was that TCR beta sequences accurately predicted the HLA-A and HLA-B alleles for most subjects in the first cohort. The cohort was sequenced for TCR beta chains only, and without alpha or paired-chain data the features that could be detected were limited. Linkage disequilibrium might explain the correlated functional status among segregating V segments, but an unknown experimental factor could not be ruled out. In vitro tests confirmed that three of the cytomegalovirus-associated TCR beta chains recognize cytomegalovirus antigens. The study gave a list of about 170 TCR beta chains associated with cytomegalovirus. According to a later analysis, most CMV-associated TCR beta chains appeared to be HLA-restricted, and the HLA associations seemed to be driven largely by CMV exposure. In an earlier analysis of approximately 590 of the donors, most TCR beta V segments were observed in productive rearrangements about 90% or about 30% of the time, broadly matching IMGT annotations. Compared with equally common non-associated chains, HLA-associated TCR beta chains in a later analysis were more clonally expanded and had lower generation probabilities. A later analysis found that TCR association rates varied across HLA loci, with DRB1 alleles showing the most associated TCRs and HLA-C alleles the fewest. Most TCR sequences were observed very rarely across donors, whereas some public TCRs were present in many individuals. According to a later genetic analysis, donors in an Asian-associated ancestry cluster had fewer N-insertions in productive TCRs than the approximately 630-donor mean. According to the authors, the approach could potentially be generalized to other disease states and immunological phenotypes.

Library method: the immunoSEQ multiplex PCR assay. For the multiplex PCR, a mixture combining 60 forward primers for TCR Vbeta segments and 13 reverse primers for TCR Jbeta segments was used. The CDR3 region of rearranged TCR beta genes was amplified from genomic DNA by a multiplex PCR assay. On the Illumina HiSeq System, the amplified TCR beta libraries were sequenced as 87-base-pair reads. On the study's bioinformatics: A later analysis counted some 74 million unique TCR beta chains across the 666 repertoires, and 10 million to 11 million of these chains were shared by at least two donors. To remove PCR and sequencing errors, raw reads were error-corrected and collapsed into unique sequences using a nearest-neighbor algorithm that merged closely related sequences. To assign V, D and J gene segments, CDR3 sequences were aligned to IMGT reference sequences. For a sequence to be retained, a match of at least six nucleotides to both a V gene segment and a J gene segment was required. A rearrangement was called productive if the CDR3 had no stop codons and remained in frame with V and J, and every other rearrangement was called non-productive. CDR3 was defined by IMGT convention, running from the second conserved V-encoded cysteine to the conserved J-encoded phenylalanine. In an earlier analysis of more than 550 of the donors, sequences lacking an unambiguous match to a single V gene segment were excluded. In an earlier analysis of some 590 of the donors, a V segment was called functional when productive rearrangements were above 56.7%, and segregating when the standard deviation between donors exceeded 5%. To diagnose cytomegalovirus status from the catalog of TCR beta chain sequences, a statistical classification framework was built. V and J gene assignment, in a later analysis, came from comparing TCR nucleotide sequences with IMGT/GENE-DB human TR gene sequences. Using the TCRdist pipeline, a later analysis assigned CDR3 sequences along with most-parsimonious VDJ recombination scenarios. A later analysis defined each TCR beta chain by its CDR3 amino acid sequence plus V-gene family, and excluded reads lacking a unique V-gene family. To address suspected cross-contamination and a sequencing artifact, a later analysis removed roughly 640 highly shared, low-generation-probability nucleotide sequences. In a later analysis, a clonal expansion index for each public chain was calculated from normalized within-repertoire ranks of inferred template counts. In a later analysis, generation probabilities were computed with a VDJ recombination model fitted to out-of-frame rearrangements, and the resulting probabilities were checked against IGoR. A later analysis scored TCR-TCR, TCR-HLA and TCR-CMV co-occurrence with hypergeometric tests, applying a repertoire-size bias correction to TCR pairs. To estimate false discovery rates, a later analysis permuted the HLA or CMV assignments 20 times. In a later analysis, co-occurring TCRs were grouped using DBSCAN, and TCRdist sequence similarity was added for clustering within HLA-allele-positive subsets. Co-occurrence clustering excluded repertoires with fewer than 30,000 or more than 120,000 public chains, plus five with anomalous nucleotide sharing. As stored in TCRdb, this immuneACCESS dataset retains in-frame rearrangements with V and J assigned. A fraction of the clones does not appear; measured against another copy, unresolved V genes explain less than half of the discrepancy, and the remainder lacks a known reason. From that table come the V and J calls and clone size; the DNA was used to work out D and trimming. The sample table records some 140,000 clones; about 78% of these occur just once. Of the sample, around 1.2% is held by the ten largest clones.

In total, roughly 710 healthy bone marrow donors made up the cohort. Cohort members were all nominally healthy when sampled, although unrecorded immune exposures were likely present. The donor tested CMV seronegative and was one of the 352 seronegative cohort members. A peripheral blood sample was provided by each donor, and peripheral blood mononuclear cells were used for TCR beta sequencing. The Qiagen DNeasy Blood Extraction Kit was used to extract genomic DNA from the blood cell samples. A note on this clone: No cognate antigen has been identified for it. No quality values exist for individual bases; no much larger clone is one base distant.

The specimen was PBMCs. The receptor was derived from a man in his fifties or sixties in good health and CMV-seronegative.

The sequenced DNA is TGTGCCAGCTCTTCGGGTCCACTGCGAGAGACCCAGTACTTC. Its protein reads: CASSSGPLRETQYF. Recombination linked TRBV18 to TRBJ2-5; no D segment can be confidently identified. Between the V and J ends, shortened by 6 bases and 4 bases respectively, the junction contains 15 bases. The cysteine opens and the phenylalanine closes a CDR3 of 14 amino acids. The CDR3 DNA has 42 bases and is translated from base 1. Per the germline V gene, KGHSH is the CDR1 and LQKENI is the CDR2.